Listed below are T cell receptor beta chains from one sample, sequenced in a study of T cell responses to AZD1222 COVID-19 vaccine. Sequenced by immunoSEQ multiplex PCR; TCRdb stores in-frame clones only, minus some. The data contain 150,000 or so clones, roughly 89% of them seen just once; the ten biggest clones take up 4% to 5.5%. Material: peripheral blood, obtained on day 0 of AZD1222 vaccination. Receptors were obtained from an adult in good health. Both conserved end residues are part of each CDR3. D genes are given only for firm matches. Clone size is stated in some rows and not others, as once, few, many or a class when expanded.

clone_size	d_call	j_call	v_call	cdr3_nt	cdr3_aa
.	.	TRBJ2-2	TRBV10-3	TGTGCCATCAGTGACCGGGGGCGCGCCGGGGAGCTGTTTTTT	CAISDRGRAGELFF
.	.	TRBJ2-7	TRBV11-2	TGTGCCAGCAGCTTATTTGAGGGGCCCTTCGAGCAGTACTTC	CASSLFEGPFEQYF
.	TRBD1	TRBJ1-2	TRBV2	TGTGCCAGCAGTTTTGGGACAGGGATCTATGGCTACACCTTC	CASSFGTGIYGYTF
.	TRBD2	TRBJ2-7	TRBV7-2	TGTGCCAGCAGCTCGCATCCGGGACTAGCCTACGAGCAGTACTTC	CASSSHPGLAYEQYF
.	TRBD2	TRBJ2-2	TRBV7-9	TGTGCCAGCAGCTTACTTAGCGGGGGAAACACCGGGGAGCTGTTTTTT	CASSLLSGGNTGELFF
.	TRBD1	TRBJ2-7	TRBV10-3	TGTGCCATCAGTGGTGGCAGGGGGCCCAGGGATTCCTACGAGCAGTACTTC	CAISGGRGPRDSYEQYF
.	TRBD2	TRBJ2-2	TRBV10-3	TGTGCCATCAGGAACACTCCGGGACTAGCGGGAGTAGTGGTGGCCGGGGAGCTGTTTTTT	CAIRNTPGLAGVVVAGELFF
once	.	TRBJ1-5	TRBV28	TGTGCCAGCAGTTTAGGTCAGCCCCAGCATTTT	CASSLGQPQHF
.	.	TRBJ1-3	TRBV29-1	TGCAGCGTTCCAGGGGTAAACACCATATATTTT	CSVPGVNTIYF
.	TRBD2	TRBJ2-5	TRBV5-4	TGTGCCAGCAGCTTTCCTAGCGGGGGGGCTGGAGAGACCCAGTACTTC	CASSFPSGGAGETQYF
.	TRBD1	TRBJ1-5	TRBV28	TGTGCCAGCAGTCGGACAGGGGATAGTCAGCCCCAGCATTTT	CASSRTGDSQPQHF
.	TRBD2	TRBJ2-3	TRBV3-1/TRBV3-2	TGTGCCAGCAGCCAAGGACTAGCGGGGACGACTAGCACAGATACGCAGTATTTT	CASSQGLAGTTSTDTQYF
.	.	TRBJ1-1	TRBV11-3	TGTGCCAGCAGCCTAAGGGGGGACACTGAAGCTTTCTTT	CASSLRGDTEAFF
.	.	TRBJ2-7	TRBV21-1	TGTGCCAGCAGCAATGGCGGGAGCTCCTACGAGCAGTACTTC	CASSNGGSSYEQYF
.	.	TRBJ1-1	TRBV18	TGTGCCAGCTCACTCTACCAGGACGGGAACACTGAAGCTTTCTTT	CASSLYQDGNTEAFF
.	.	TRBJ2-7	TRBV14	TGTGCCAGCAGCCGGGGAGGACTATCCTACGAGCAGTACTTC	CASSRGGLSYEQYF
.	TRBD1	TRBJ1-2	TRBV24-1	TGTGCCACCAGTGATTCGAAAGGACAGGGAGGAGGCTACACCTTC	CATSDSKGQGGGYTF
once	TRBD1	TRBJ1-2	TRBV5-1	TGCGCCAGCAGCTCATCTCAGGGGGTTGGCTACACCTTC	CASSSSQGVGYTF
.	TRBD1	TRBJ1-4	TRBV2	TGTGCCAGCTCCAGACAGGGGGCAAGAGCTAATGAAAAACTGTTTTTT	CASSRQGARANEKLFF
.	TRBD1	TRBJ2-5	TRBV25-1	TGTGCCAGCAGTGGTATCGGGACAGATCAAGAGACCCAGTACTTC	CASSGIGTDQETQYF
.	TRBD2	TRBJ2-5	TRBV5-1	TGCGCCAGCAGCTACCCAGCGGGAGTGCAGCAAGAGACCCAGTACTTC	CASSYPAGVQQETQYF
.	.	TRBJ1-1	TRBV6-1	TGTGCCAGCAGTGATGAGGGGCGTGAGGAAGCTTTCTTT	CASSDEGREEAFF
.	.	TRBJ1-6	TRBV28	TGTGCCAGCAGTGGACATGCGGGGGCGCGGAATTCACCCCTCCACTTT	CASSGHAGARNSPLHF
.	.	TRBJ2-1	TRBV29-1	TGCAGCGTTGAACATGCAGGGGGGTCTGGGGATGAGCAGTTCTTC	CSVEHAGGSGDEQFF
.	TRBD2	TRBJ2-7	TRBV2	TGTGCCAGCAGTGGGGCGGGAGTAAACGAGCAGTACTTC	CASSGAGVNEQYF
.	.	TRBJ1-2	TRBV6-5	TGTGCCAGCAGTTACGGATGGGGGGGCGTCGGTGGCTACACCTTC	CASSYGWGGVGGYTF
.	TRBD1	TRBJ1-4	TRBV25-1	TGTGCCAGCAGTGCAAGGACAGGAGTTTTTAATGAAAAACTGTTTTTT	CASSARTGVFNEKLFF
.	.	TRBJ2-7	TRBV14	TGTGCCAGCAGCCAGACAGGGAGGGAGCTCTCCTACGAGCAGTACTTC	CASSQTGRELSYEQYF
.	.	TRBJ1-1	TRBV24-1	TGTGCCACCAGTGGGGGCCCGGGGAACACTGAAGCTTTCTTT	CATSGGPGNTEAFF
.	.	TRBJ1-5	TRBV27	TGTGCCAGCAGCGCCCGGGGAGAGAATCAGCCCCAGCATTTT	CASSARGENQPQHF
.	TRBD2	TRBJ2-7	TRBV29-1	TGCAGCGTTTTCCTAGCGGGCTCCTACGAGCAGTACTTC	CSVFLAGSYEQYF
.	.	TRBJ2-3	TRBV7-6	TGTGCCAGCAGCTCCGGGCCATCCGTTCTCCGCACAGATACGCAGTATTTT	CASSSGPSVLRTDTQYF
.	.	TRBJ1-2	TRBV10-3	TGTGCCATCAGTGATTCCGGCGGCAAGAACTATGGCTACACCTTC	CAISDSGGKNYGYTF
few	.	TRBJ1-3	TRBV14	TGTGCCAGCAGTCCCAACCTAGGGAGCGACACCATATATTTT	CASSPNLGSDTIYF
.	TRBD1	TRBJ2-4	TRBV25-1	TGTGCCAGGACTCTCTGGGGACAGGGGGAGATGGACATTCAGTACTTC	CARTLWGQGEMDIQYF
.	.	TRBJ1-2	TRBV18	TGTGCCAGCTCACCGCAGGGTGAGGGTGGCTACACCTTC	CASSPQGEGGYTF
.	.	TRBJ2-6	TRBV11-2	TGTGCCAGCAGCTTATTGCCCAGTCTCTCTGGGGCCAACGTCCTGACTTTC	CASSLLPSLSGANVLTF
.	TRBD2	TRBJ2-5	TRBV27	TGTGCCAGCACTAAGGCTGGACTAGCGGAGACCCAGTACTTC	CASTKAGLAETQYF
.	TRBD1	TRBJ2-7	TRBV6-5	TGTGCCAGCAGCTGGACAGGGGGTTTCGAGCAGTACTTC	CASSWTGGFEQYF
.	.	TRBJ1-5	TRBV6-5	TGTGCCAGCAGCCGCGACAGCTCTCGTCAGCCCCAGCATTTT	CASSRDSSRQPQHF
.	.	TRBJ2-7	TRBV7-2	TGTGCCAGCAGCTATGACAGGAGCTCCTACGAGCAGTACTTC	CASSYDRSSYEQYF
.	.	TRBJ1-4	TRBV6-5	TGTGCCAGCAGTCTCAGGGGAGTAGAAGAAAAACTGTTTTTT	CASSLRGVEEKLFF
.	.	TRBJ1-2	TRBV29-1	TGCAGCGTTGAACAGTCGCCAGGGTCGAGCTATGGCTACACCTTC	CSVEQSPGSSYGYTF
.	TRBD1	TRBJ2-7	TRBV7-7	TGTGCTAGCAGCTTGGACAGGGAAAAGTACTTC	CASSLDREKYF
.	TRBD2	TRBJ2-3	TRBV2	TGTGCCAGCAGTGAAGGCCCCTGGGGGGGACCAGATACGCAGTATTTT	CASSEGPWGGPDTQYF
.	TRBD2	TRBJ2-3	TRBV2	TGTGCCAGCCTTTGGGGGGGGGAGGGCCCCACAGATACGCAGTATTTT	CASLWGGEGPTDTQYF
.	.	TRBJ2-1	TRBV7-2	TGTGCCAGCAGCAACGCAGGGGACCGCTCCTACAATGAGCAGTTCTTC	CASSNAGDRSYNEQFF
.	.	TRBJ1-5	TRBV5-6	TGTGCCAGCAGCTTTCGTCCAATACAGGGAAGCAATCAGCCCCAGCATTTT	CASSFRPIQGSNQPQHF
.	TRBD1	TRBJ1-2	TRBV10-3	TGTGCCATCAGGCCCCAGACAGGGAGTAGCGATGGCTACACCTTC	CAIRPQTGSSDGYTF
.	TRBD1	TRBJ1-6	TRBV19	TGTGCCAGTAGTACGACAGGGGGCAATTCACCCCTCCACTTT	CASSTTGGNSPLHF
.	TRBD2	TRBJ2-2	TRBV7-8	TGTGCCAGCTTGGGTACTAGCGGATTTAACACCGGGGAGCTGTTTTTT	CASLGTSGFNTGELFF
.	.	TRBJ1-2	TRBV7-8	TGTGCCAGCAGCTCTCGAGGGGCTAACTATGGCTACACCTTC	CASSSRGANYGYTF
.	.	TRBJ2-7	TRBV6-5	TGTGCCAGCAGTCTAGCGACCACCTACGAGCAGTACTTC	CASSLATTYEQYF